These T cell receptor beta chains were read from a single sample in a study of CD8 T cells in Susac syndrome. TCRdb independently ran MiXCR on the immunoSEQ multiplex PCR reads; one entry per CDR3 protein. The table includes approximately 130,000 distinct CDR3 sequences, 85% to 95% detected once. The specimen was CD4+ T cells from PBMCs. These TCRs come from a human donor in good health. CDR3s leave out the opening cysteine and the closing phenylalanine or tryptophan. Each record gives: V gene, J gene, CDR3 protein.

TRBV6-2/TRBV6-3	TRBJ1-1	ASSPYGQKNTEAF
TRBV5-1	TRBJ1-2	ASSLVSGSYGYT
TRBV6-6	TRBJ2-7	ASTSRQGDEQY
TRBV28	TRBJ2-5	ASTRAPGTQY
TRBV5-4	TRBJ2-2	ASSFGGTNTGELF
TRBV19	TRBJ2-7	ASSIRGRDHEQY
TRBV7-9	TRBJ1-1	ASSARERVGTEAF
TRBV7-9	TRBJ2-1	ASSLAGTRHNEQF
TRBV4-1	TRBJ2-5	ASSHPSGRALGETQY
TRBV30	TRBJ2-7	AWSVGSGITYEQY
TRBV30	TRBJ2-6	AWSGGSSGANVLT
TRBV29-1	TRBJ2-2	SARQGPNTGELF